The entry below describes one TCR beta chain. This specimen belongs to a study of blood T cell repertoires in COVID-19. Study as a whole: The United States, Italy and Spain provided the acute and convalescent COVID-19 samples. T cells, B-cell-depleted T cells, or PBMCs supplied cDNA or gDNA.

Only in-frame clones appear in the TCRdb table, and some are missing; sequencing was by immunoSEQ multiplex PCR. The repertoire holds about 110,000 clones, with about 88% as singletons. The receptor was isolated from a woman aged 45-65 years with acute or convalescent COVID-19. Sequenced material: peripheral blood.

CDR3 DNA: TGTGCCAGCAGCCGGGGACAGCAAAGTTCGGAGCAGTTCTTC. It specifies CASSRGQQSSEQFF. V usage is TRBV2 and J usage is TRBJ2-1, with 7 positions matching TRBD1. The germline V gene encodes CDR1 SNHLY and CDR2 FYNNEI. V gave up 6 bases and J gave up 10 bases; unmatched junction bases: 12. This CDR3 region has 14 residues.